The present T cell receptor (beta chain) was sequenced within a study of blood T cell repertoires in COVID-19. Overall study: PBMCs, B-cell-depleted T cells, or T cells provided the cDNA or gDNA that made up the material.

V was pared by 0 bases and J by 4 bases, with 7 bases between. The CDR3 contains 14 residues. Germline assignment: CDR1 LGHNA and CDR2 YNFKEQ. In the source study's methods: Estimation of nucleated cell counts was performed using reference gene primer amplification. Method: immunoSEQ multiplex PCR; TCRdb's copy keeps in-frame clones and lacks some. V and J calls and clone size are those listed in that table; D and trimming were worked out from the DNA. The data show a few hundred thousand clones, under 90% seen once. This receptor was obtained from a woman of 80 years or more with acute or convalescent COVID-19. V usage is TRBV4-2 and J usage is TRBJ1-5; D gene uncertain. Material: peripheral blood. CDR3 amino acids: CASSQEHSNQPQHF. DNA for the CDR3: TGTGCCAGCAGCCAAGAGCACAGTAATCAGCCCCAGCATTTT.